The T cell receptor (beta chain) under discussion was sequenced for a study of T-cell memory formation after mild COVID-19. CDR1 and CDR2 from the germline V gene are MNHEY and SVGEGT. This CDR3 has 14 residues. The germline V and J ends were trimmed by 2 bases and 4 bases, with 11 bases remaining between them. Each CDR3 protein is one row after TCRdb ran MiXCR on the 5' RACE reads. The sample lists a few hundred thousand distinct CDR3 sequences; 16% were seen once. This rearrangement joins TRBV6-2 or TRBV6-3 to TRBJ2-5; D ambiguous. Source material: PBMCs or a T cell subset sorted from them (not recorded which). The receptor was isolated from a man aged 18 to 29 who had mild COVID-19 (a few samples of this study predate the infection). Cell type and time point are not known. The CDR3 DNA reads TGTGCCAGCAGTTACAAGACACTTGCAGAGACCCAGTACTTC. Its translation is CASSYKTLAETQYF.